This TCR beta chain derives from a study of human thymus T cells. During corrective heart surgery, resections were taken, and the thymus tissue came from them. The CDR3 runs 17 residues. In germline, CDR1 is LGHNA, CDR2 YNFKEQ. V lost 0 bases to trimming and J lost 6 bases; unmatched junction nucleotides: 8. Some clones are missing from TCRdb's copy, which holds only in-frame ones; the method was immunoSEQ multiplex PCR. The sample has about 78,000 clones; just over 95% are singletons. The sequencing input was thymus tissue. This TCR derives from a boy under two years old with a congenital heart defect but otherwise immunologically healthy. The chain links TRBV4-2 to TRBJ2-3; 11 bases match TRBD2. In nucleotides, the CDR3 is TGTGCCAGCAGCCAAGATGACACTAGCGGGAGTGTGGATACGCAGTATTTT. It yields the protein CASSQDDTSGSVDTQYF.